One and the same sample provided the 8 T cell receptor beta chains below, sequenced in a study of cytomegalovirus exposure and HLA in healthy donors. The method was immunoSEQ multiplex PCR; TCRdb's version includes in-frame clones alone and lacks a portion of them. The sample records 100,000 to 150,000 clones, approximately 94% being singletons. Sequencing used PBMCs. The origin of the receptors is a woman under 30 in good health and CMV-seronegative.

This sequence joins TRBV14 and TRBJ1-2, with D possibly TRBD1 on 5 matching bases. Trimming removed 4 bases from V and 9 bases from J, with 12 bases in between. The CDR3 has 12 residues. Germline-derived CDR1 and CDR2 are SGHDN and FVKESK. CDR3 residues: CASSLSGVSYTF. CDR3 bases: TGTGCCAGCAGCCTGTCGGGGGTGAGCTACACCTTC.

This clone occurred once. Here the CDR3 DNA reads TGTGCCAGCAGCCCCCCAGTGATCTCCTACGAGCAGTACTTC. Protein: CASSPPVISYEQYF. This rearrangement joins TRBV7-9 to TRBJ2-7; no definite D call. The ends were cut back, 5 bases at V and 0 bases at J, with 11 bases in the middle. Per the germline V gene, CDR1 is SEHNR and CDR2 is FQNEAQ (reference sequence). This CDR3 is built from 14 residues.

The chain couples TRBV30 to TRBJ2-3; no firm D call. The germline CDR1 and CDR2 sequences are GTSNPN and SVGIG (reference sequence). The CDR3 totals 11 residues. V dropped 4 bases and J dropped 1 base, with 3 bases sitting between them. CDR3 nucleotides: TGTGCCTGGACGGGCACAGATACGCAGTATTTT. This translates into CAWTGTDTQYF.

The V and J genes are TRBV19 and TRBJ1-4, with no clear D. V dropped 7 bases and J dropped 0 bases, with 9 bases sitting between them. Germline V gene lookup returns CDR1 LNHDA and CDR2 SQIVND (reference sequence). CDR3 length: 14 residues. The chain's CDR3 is CASTKLATNEKLFF. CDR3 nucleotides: TGTGCCAGTACTAAACTAGCAACTAATGAAAAACTGTTTTTT. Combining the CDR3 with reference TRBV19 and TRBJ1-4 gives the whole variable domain DGGITQSPKYLFRKEGQNVTLSCEQNLNHDAMYWYRQDPGQGLRLIYYSQIVNDFQKGDIAEGYSVSREKKESFPLTVTSAQKNPTAFYLCASTKLATNEKLFFGSGTQLSVL.

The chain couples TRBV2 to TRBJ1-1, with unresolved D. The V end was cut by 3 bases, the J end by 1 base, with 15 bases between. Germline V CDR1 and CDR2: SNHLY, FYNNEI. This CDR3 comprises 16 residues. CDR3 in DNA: TGTGCCAGCAGTGAGGATGTTTGGGCACAGAACACTGAAGCTTTCTTT. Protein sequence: CASSEDVWAQNTEAFF.

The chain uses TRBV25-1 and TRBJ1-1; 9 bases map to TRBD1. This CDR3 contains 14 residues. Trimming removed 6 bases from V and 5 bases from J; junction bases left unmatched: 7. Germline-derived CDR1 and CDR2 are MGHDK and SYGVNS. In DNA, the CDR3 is TGTGCCAGCAGGGTAACAGGGGGCTTTACTGAAGCTTTCTTT. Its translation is CASRVTGGFTEAFF.

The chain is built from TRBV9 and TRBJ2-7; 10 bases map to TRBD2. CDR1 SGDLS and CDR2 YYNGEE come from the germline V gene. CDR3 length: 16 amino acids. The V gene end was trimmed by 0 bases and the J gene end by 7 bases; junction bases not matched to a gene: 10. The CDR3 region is CASSVAGIAGGEEQYF. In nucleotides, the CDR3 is TGTGCCAGCAGCGTAGCTGGCATAGCGGGAGGAGAAGAGCAGTACTTC.

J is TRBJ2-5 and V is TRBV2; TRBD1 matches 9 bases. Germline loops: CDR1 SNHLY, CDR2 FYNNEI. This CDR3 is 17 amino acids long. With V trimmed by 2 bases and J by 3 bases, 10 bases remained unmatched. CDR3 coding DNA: TGTGCCAGCAGTGAAACGGGATCGACAGGGGGAAAAGAGACCCAGTACTTC. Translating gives CASSETGSTGGKETQYF. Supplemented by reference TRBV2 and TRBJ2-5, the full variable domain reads EPEVTQTPSHQVTQMGQEVILRCVPISNHLYFYWYRQILGQKVEFLVSFYNNEISEKSEIFDDQFSVERPDGSNFTLKIRSTKLEDSAMYFCASSETGSTGGKETQYFGPGTRLLVL.